The T cell receptor (beta chain) described here comes from a study of T cell changes during pregnancy in multiple sclerosis. Looked up from germline, CDR1 is MNHEY and CDR2 is SMNVEV (reference sequence). V was pared by 2 bases and J by 4 bases, with 14 bases between. The CDR3 spans 15 residues. Here immunoSEQ multiplex PCR was the method, and the copy in TCRdb shows in-frame clones only, minus some. The table records 70,000 to 95,000 clones, approximately 89% of them present only once. This chain connects TRBV27 to TRBJ1-1; D remains ambiguous. The receptor was derived from a female donor with multiple sclerosis, enrolled in a pregnancy study. This specimen was peripheral blood, taken before pregnancy. The chain's CDR3 is CASSLGRPLSTEAFF. As DNA, the CDR3 is TGTGCCAGCAGTTTAGGGCGCCCTTTGAGCACTGAAGCTTTCTTT.